This T cell receptor (beta chain) was sequenced for a study of blood T cells in healthy people across ages. It was with a sample-barcoded 5' primer and a J-beta primer mix that a second PCR of roughly 7 to 11 cycles was run. All cDNA molecules were each tagged by a template-switch adaptor with 12 random nucleotides. TCRdb re-derived calls from the 5' RACE reads in MiXCR, one entry per CDR3 protein. The sample lists under 2 million distinct CDR3 sequences; 34% were seen once. Study-level results: The study found more naive CD4+ cells and higher diversity in long-lived than aged donors.

This clonotype was counted a few times. Antigen specificity is unknown. This clonotype originated in a woman younger than 45 in good health. The material sequenced was blood.

The CDR3 DNA is TGTGCCAGCAGTTACGATGCGCTGGGTAGCTCCTACAATGAGCAGTTCTTC. This encodes CASSYDALGSSYNEQFF. V gene TRBV6-5 combines with J gene TRBJ2-1; D gene ambiguous. The CDR3 contains 17 residues. CDR1 is MNHEY and CDR2 is SVGAGI in the germline V gene. Trimming shortened V by 2 bases and J by 0 bases, and 14 bases separated the two germline ends.